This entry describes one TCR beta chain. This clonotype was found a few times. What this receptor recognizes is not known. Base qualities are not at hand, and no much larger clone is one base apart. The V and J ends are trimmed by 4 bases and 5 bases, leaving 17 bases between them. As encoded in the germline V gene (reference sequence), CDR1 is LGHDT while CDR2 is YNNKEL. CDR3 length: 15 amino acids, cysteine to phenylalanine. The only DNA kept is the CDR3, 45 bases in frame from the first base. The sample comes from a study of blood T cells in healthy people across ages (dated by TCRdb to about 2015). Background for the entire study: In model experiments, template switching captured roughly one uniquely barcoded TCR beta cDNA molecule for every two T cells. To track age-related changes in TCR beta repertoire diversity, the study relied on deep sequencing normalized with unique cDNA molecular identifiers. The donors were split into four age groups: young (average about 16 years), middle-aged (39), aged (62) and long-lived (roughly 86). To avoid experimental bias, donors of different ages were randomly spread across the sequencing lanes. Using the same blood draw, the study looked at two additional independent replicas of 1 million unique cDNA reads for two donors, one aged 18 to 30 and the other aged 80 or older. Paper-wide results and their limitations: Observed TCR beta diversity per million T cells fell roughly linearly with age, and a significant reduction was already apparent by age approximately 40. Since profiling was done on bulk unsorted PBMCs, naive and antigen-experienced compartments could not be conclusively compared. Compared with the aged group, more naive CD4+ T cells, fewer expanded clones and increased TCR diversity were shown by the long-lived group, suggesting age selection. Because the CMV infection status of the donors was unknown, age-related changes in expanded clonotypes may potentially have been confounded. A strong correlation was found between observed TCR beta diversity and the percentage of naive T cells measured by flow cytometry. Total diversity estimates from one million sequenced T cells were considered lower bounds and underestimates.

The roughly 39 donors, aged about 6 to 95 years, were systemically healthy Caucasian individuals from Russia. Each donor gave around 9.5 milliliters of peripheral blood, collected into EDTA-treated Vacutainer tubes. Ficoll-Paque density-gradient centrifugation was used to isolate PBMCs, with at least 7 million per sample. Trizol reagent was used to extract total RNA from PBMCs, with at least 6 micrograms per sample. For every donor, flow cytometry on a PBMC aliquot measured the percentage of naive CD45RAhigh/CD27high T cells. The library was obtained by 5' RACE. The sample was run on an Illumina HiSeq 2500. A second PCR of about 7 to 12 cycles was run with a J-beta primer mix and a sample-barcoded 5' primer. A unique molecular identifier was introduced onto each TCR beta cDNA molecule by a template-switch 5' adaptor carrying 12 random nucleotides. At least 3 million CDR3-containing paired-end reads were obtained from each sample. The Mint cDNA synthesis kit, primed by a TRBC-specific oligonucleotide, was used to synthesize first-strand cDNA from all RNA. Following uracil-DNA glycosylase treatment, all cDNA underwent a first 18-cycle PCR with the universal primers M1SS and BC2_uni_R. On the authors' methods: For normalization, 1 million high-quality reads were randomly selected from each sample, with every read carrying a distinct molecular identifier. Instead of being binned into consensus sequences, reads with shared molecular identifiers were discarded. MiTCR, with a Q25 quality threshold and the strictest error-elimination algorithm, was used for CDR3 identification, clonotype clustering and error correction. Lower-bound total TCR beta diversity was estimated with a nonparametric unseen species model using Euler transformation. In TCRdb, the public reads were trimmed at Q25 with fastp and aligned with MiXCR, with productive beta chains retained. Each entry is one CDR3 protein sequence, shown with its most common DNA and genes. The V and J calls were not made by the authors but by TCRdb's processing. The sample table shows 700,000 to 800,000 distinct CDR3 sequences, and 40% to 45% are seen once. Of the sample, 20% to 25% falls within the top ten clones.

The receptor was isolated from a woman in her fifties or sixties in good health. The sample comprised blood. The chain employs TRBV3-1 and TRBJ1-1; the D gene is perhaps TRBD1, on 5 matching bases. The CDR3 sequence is CASSPIAGIGTEAFF. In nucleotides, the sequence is TGTGCCAGCAGCCCAATCGCAGGGATAGGGACTGAAGCTTTCTTT.